Each of the 21 T cell receptor beta chains below was sequenced from the same sample in a study of regulatory T cells in long-lasting Graves disease. Stated time point: persistent/refractory GD, antithyroid drugs over 5 years with positive TRAb. Making the TCR library involved RNA that had been extracted from PBMCs. CDR3 regions were amplified by Arm-PCR using iRepertoire HTBI primers to build TCR beta libraries. TCRdb reprocessed the multiplex PCR reads with MiXCR, giving one entry per CDR3 protein. The sample carries about 470,000 distinct CDR3 sequences, about 20% recorded once. This material consisted of peripheral blood mononuclear cells (PBMCs), taken when the disease was refractory, from a patient treated with antithyroid drugs. These receptors all come from a female donor with Graves disease.

In DNA form, the CDR3 reads TGCGCCAGCAGCCAAGATTCCATGAGCTCCTACAATGAGCAGTTCTTC. It yields the protein CASSQDSMSSYNEQFF. This rearrangement joins TRBV4-1 to TRBJ2-1; D is unclear. Between the trimmed V and J ends, which lost 0 bases and 0 bases, there was a span of 9 bases. CDR3 length equals 16 residues. CDR1 MGHRA and CDR2 YSYEKL come from the germline V gene.

The chain recombines TRBV9 with TRBJ2-5, with D possibly matching TRBD2 (7 bases). The CDR3 extends over 15 amino acids. V lost 4 bases, J lost 3 bases, and 16 bases lay in between. Germline loops: CDR1 SGDLS, CDR2 YYNGEE. The CDR3 loop is CASSLRGGMEETQYF. The CDR3 nucleotides are TGTGCCAGCAGCTTAAGGGGGGGGATGGAAGAGACCCAGTACTTC. The full variable domain, completed using reference TRBV9 and TRBJ2-5, is DSGVTQTPKHLITATGQRVTLRCSPRSGDLSVYWYQQSLDQGLQFLIQYYNGEERAKGNILERFSAQQFPDLHSELNLSSLELGDSALYFCASSLRGGMEETQYFGPGTRLLVL.

This clonotype was detected many times. The chain recombines TRBV19 with TRBJ1-5; 9 nucleotides line up with TRBD1. The CDR3 loop spans 14 amino acids. The V gene end was trimmed by 7 bases and the J gene end by 5 bases; junction bases not matched to a gene: 6. Germline V gene lookup returns CDR1 LNHDA and CDR2 SQIVND (reference sequence). The CDR3 coding sequence is TGTGCCAGTACCCCCAGGACAGGGGATCAGCCCCAGCATTTT. Protein product: CASTPRTGDQPQHF.

This chain links TRBV25-1 with TRBJ2-5; TRBD2 aligns across 10 bases. V trimming: 6 bases; J trimming: 4 bases; junction bases outside the gene matches: 11. Germline loops: CDR1 MGHDK, CDR2 SYGVNS. The CDR3 totals 16 residues. CDR3 DNA: TGTGCCAGCAGCCATACGAAGCGGGAGGGTCGAGAGACCCAGTACTTC. Protein sequence: CASSHTKREGRETQYF.

The J gene is TRBJ2-3, the V gene TRBV27, with TRBD2 identical over 12 bases. There are 17 residues in the CDR3. Trimming took 2 bases from V and 2 from J; bases not matched to a gene: 5. Germline assignment: CDR1 MNHEY and CDR2 SMNVEV (reference sequence). The CDR3 spells CASSLGASGRATDTQYF. The CDR3 coding sequence is TGTGCCAGCAGTTTAGGGGCTAGCGGGAGGGCCACAGATACGCAGTATTTT.

DNA for the CDR3: TGTGCCAGCAGTTACTCGGGCGGGGCTAGCACAGATACGCAGTATTTT. Amino acid sequence: CASSYSGGASTDTQYF. V is TRBV6-5 and J is TRBJ2-3, with D maybe TRBD2 (6 bases). The CDR3 extends over 16 amino acids. Trimming shortened V by 0 bases and J by 0 bases, and 10 bases separated the two germline ends. The germline V gene encodes CDR1 MNHEY and CDR2 SVGAGI.

In this sample, this clonotype turned up many times. The genes are TRBV18 and TRBJ1-4; D perhaps matches TRBD1 (5 bases). The CDR3 is made up of 14 amino acids. The V end was cut by 3 bases, the J end by 3 bases, with 8 bases between. Germline V CDR1 and CDR2: KGHSH, LQKENI. The DNA of the CDR3 is TGTGCCAGCTCACCTGACAGCTCTAATGAAAAACTGTTTTTT. Protein product: CASSPDSSNEKLFF.

The chain is built from TRBV4-1 and TRBJ1-5, with 7 bases fitting TRBD1. Trimming cost V 2 bases and J 2 bases; bases outside gene matches: 9. This CDR3 has 17 amino acids. From germline, CDR1 is MGHRA and CDR2 YSYEKL. Written as DNA, the CDR3 is TGCGCCAGCAGCCAACCAGGACAGGAGCTACGCAATCAGCCCCAGCATTTT. Amino acid sequence: CASSQPGQELRNQPQHF.

This clonotype showed up many times. The junction differs from germline at one of its ends, possibly a read error. The chain has TRBV5-1 and TRBJ2-2; tentatively, D is TRBD2 (5 bases). The CDR3 is made up of 12 amino acids. Germline V gene data show CDR1 as SGHRS and CDR2 as YFSETQ. The CDR3 region is CASSFSTGELFF. Here the CDR3 DNA reads TGTGCTAGCAGCTTCAGCACCGGGGAGCTGTTTTTT. Variable domain in full (rest from reference TRBV5-1 and TRBJ2-2): KAGVTQTPRYLIKTRGQQVTLSCSPISGHRSVSWYQQTPGQGLQFLFEYFSETQRNKGNFPGRFSGRQFSNSRSEMNVSTLELGDSALYLCASSFSTGELFFGEGSRLTVL.

In its sample, this clonotype was seen once. The rearrangement uses TRBV10-2 and TRBJ1-5, with D perhaps TRBD1 (5 bases). Trimming stripped 6 bases from V and 4 bases from J, with 13 bases between. The CDR3 has 14 amino acids. Germline lookup yields CDR1 WSHSY and CDR2 SAAADI. This chain's CDR3 is CASSSLNRNQPQHF. The CDR3 DNA sequence: TGCGCCAGCAGCAGCTTAAACAGGAATCAGCCCCAGCATTTT.

In its sample, this clonotype was seen many times. This chain joins TRBV27 and TRBJ2-2; D is undetermined. V lost 5 bases and J lost 4, with 11 bases in between. Germline V gene lookup returns CDR1 MNHEY and CDR2 SMNVEV (reference sequence). This CDR3 comprises 14 residues. In DNA, the CDR3 is TGTGCCAGCAGTAGATCCTACAGCACCGGGGAGCTGTTTTTT. Its translation: CASSRSYSTGELFF.

The sample holds many counts of this clonotype. The CDR3 DNA follows: TGTGCCAGCAGCCCCCCGGGCTACGAGCAGTACTTC. It yields the protein CASSPPGYEQYF. The V call is TRBV7-9, the J call TRBJ2-7; D uncertain. Germline CDR1 SEHNR, CDR2 FQNEAQ (reference sequence). The CDR3 totals 12 residues. The germline V and J ends were trimmed by 5 bases and 3 bases, with 8 bases remaining between them.

This chain joins TRBV7-9 and TRBJ2-5; D remains ambiguous. The CDR3 contains 15 residues. With 5 bases removed from V and 0 bases from J, the gap between germline ends came to 13 bases. The germline V gene has CDR1 SEHNR and CDR2 FQNEAQ (reference sequence). CDR3 in DNA: TGTGCCAGCAGCACCGACGTGGCAGACCAAGAGACCCAGTACTTC. Protein product: CASSTDVADQETQYF.

This clonotype was detected a few times. This sequence joins TRBV4-2 and TRBJ2-5; no definite D call. The V gene lost 4 bases and the J gene lost 2 bases, with 11 bases spanning the gap. This CDR3 region has 14 residues. The germline CDR1 and CDR2 sequences are LGHNA and YNFKEQ. In DNA, the CDR3 is TGTGCCAGCAGCCCTTCCGACGGACAAGAGACCCAGTACTTC. Translation gives CASSPSDGQETQYF.

This clonotype was seen at least ten times. This chain joins TRBV18 and TRBJ1-4; tentatively, D is TRBD1 (5 bases). This CDR3 region has 14 residues. The ends were cut back, 6 bases at V and 6 bases at J, with 14 bases in the middle. Germline CDR1 and CDR2: KGHSH and LQKENI. CDR3 DNA: TGTGCCAGCTCCCAAAGGGGAGTGGATGAAAAACTGTTTTTT. Amino acids: CASSQRGVDEKLFF.

This clonotype has at least ten counts. The chain couples TRBV19 to TRBJ1-2; the D gene is possibly TRBD1 (6 bases). The CDR3 has 14 amino acids. The V end lost 7 bases, the J end lost 5 bases, and 17 bases lay between the germline ends. The V gene's germline CDR1 is LNHDA and CDR2 SQIVND (reference sequence). The CDR3 DNA is TGTGCCAGTACCCTCGGACAGTCCTTGTATGGCTACACCTTC. It is translated as CASTLGQSLYGYTF.

This clonotype was seen only a few times. The genes are TRBV11-2 and TRBJ2-1, with D possibly being TRBD2 (6 bases). The V gene lost 6 bases and the J gene lost 7 bases, with 16 bases spanning the gap. This CDR3 is built from 14 residues. The germline CDR1 and CDR2 sequences are SGHAT and FQNNGV. The chain's CDR3 is CASRFGSPGNEQFF. The CDR3 DNA reads TGTGCCAGCAGATTCGGGAGTCCGGGGAATGAGCAGTTCTTC.

A word on this clonotype: This may stem from a read error, because a much larger clone lies one nucleotide away. Without the conserved terminal phenylalanine or tryptophan, this CDR3 likely stems from a read error. The chain employs TRBV24-1 and TRBJ1-1; the match to TRBD1 covers 7 bases. Germline assignment: CDR1 KGHDR and CDR2 SFDVKD. The CDR3 contains 15 residues. Trimming removed 5 bases from V and 1 base from J; junction bases left unmatched: 6. For the CDR3, the DNA is TGTGCCACCAGTGCGCCGAAGGGGGCGAACACTGAAGCTTTCCTT. Its protein is CATSAPKGANTEAFL.

The chain couples TRBV29-1 to TRBJ2-7; D unresolved. CDR3 length: 11 amino acids. The ends were cut back, 2 bases at V and 9 bases at J, with 11 bases in the middle. The germline V gene encodes CDR1 SQVTM and CDR2 ANQGSEA. The CDR3 DNA follows: TGCAGCGTTGAAAATCGATGGGGGCAGTACTTC. Its protein product is CSVENRWGQYF.

In regard to this clonotype: This could be a read error, since a much larger clone is one nucleotide away. This sequence joins TRBV5-1 and TRBJ2-7; TRBD1 aligns across 10 bases. CDR3 length equals 15 residues. Germline loops: CDR1 SGHRS, CDR2 YFSETQ. In DNA, the CDR3 is TGCGCCAGCAGCAGGTGGACAGGGGGTGCTGACGATCAGTACTTC. Its translation is CASSRWTGGADDQYF.

This clonotype was seen just once. The rearrangement joins TRBV28 to TRBJ2-3; TRBD1 aligns across 7 bases. With 5 bases clipped from V and 2 bases from J, the junction kept 4 bases outside the gene matches. Germline values: CDR1 MDHEN, CDR2 SYDVKM. The CDR3 extends over 14 amino acids. The CDR3 region is CASSVTGNTDTQYF. DNA for the CDR3: TGTGCCAGCAGTGTGACAGGGAACACAGATACGCAGTATTTT.